These 9 T cell receptor beta chains originate from one sample sequenced in a study of vaccination effects on CD4 cells after COVID-19. Clones were read by immunoSEQ multiplex PCR, and TCRdb kept only the in-frame ones, dropping some. This sample has approximately 31,000 clones, with 74% found just once. Subsequent to 10 days of culture, CD4+ T cells were isolated. Participants each got two BNT162b2 or mRNA-1273 vaccine doses. These receptors have no known antigen. The sample in question was CD4+ T cells from PBMCs cultured without peptide, obtained after COVID-19 vaccination. Every receptor here comes from a human donor who received a COVID-19 vaccine.

This CDR3 reads CASSAWTGGNEKLFF. For the CDR3, the DNA is TGTGCCAGCAGTGCGTGGACAGGGGGAAATGAAAAACTGTTTTTT. The genes are TRBV27 and TRBJ1-4, with 10 bases that match TRBD1. The trim removed 5 bases at V and 5 bases at J, leaving 5 bases unmatched. This CDR3 region has 15 residues. Germline V lookup: CDR1 MNHEY, CDR2 SMNVEV (reference sequence).

In nucleotides, the CDR3 is TGTGCCAGCAGTGAAAGGGGAGGGTATGGCTACACCTTC. This sequence encodes CASSERGGYGYTF. J is TRBJ1-2 and V is TRBV25-1; tentative D call: TRBD1 (5 bases). The V end lost 2 bases, the J end lost 5 bases, and 9 bases lay between the germline ends. Germline V lookup: CDR1 MGHDK, CDR2 SYGVNS. This CDR3 region has 13 residues.

The rearrangement links TRBV11-2 to TRBJ1-6, with D uncertain. V was clipped by 5 bases and J by 6 bases, with 17 bases between them. Per the germline V gene, CDR1 is SGHAT and CDR2 is FQNNGV. This CDR3 is built from 16 residues. DNA for the CDR3: TGTGCCAGCAGCCCCCTCCGGTTTTCGGGTAATTCACCCCTCCACTTT. This gives the protein CASSPLRFSGNSPLHF.

The chain employs TRBV7-2 and TRBJ2-7, with a possible D match to TRBD1 (6 bases). The CDR3 has 15 amino acids. Looked up from germline, CDR1 is SGHTA and CDR2 is FQGNSA. Trimming cost V 1 base and J 0 bases, with 10 bases left between them. CDR3 loop: CASSLEQGLSYEQYF. CDR3 sequence (DNA): TGTGCCAGCAGCTTAGAACAGGGCCTCTCCTACGAGCAGTACTTC.

The count of this clone is one. The chain joins TRBV19 to TRBJ2-5, with D perhaps assigned TRBD1 or TRBD2 (5 bases each). The CDR3 is 15 residues long. Germline V gene lookup returns CDR1 LNHDA and CDR2 SQIVND (reference sequence). V was pared by 5 bases and J by 4 bases, with 17 bases between. The CDR3 region has the DNA TGTGCCAGTAGTTCCACCGGGGCGGGTGGAGAGACCCAGTACTTC. It yields the protein CASSSTGAGGETQYF.

V and J are TRBV4-1 and TRBJ1-2; D ambiguous. The germline CDR1 and CDR2 sequences are MGHRA and YSYEKL. V shed 0 bases and J shed 0 bases, with 11 bases lying between them. The CDR3 runs 16 residues. In DNA form, the CDR3 reads TGCGCCAGCAGCCAAGACCGAACCAACCCTAACTATGGCTACACCTTC. It is translated as CASSQDRTNPNYGYTF.

This clone appeared a few times. This chain joins TRBV27 and TRBJ1-5, with TRBD1 as a possible D gene (5 bases). This CDR3 is built from 18 residues. Germline V lookup: CDR1 MNHEY, CDR2 SMNVEV (reference sequence). V dropped 5 bases and J dropped 0 bases, with 20 bases sitting between them. As DNA, the CDR3 is TGTGCCAGCAGTCCTAACCGGGACTTCTCCCTTAGCAATCAGCCCCAGCATTTT. It translates to CASSPNRDFSLSNQPQHF.

The gene calls are TRBV3-1 (or the pseudogene TRBV3-2) and TRBJ1-1, with TRBD1 matching over 7 bases. The CDR3 runs to 15 residues. Looked up from germline, CDR1 is LGHDT and CDR2 is YNNKEL (reference sequence). After removal of 2 bases from V and 1 base from J, the junction contained 4 bases not matched to a gene. DNA of the CDR3: TGTGCCAGCAGCCAAATGGCAGGGGGGAACACTGAAGCTTTCTTT. Amino acids: CASSQMAGGNTEAFF.

The chain combines TRBV19 with TRBJ1-2, with D perhaps TRBD1 (5 bases). V gave up 4 bases and J gave up 7 bases, with 16 bases separating them. Germline V gene lookup returns CDR1 LNHDA and CDR2 SQIVND (reference sequence). The CDR3 loop spans 14 amino acids. The CDR3 here is CASSNAQVGSGYTF. The CDR3 bases are TGTGCCAGTAGTAATGCACAGGTTGGAAGTGGCTACACCTTC.